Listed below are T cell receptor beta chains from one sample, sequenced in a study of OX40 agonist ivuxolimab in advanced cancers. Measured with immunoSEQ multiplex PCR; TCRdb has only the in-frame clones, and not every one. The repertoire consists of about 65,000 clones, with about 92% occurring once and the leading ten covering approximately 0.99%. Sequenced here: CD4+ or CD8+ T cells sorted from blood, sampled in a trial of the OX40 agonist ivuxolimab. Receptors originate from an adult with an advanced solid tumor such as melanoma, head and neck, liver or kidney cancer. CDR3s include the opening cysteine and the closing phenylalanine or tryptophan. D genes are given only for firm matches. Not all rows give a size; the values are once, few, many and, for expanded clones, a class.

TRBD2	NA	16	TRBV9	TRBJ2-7	TGTGCCAGCAGCGTAAGCCGCGGGGGGGCAAGCTACGAGCAGTACTTC	CASSVSRGGASYEQYF
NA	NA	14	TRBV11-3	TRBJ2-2	TGTGCCAGCAGCTCGGCCGCGAACACCGGGGAGCTGTTTTTT	CASSSAANTGELFF
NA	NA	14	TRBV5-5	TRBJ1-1	TGTGCCAGCAGGGCTGCGAGGTCTGGCACTGAAGCTTTCTTT	CASRAARSGTEAFF
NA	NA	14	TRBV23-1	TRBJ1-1	TGCGCCAGCAGGACAGGCGGATCGAACACTGAAGCTTTCTTT	CASRTGGSNTEAFF
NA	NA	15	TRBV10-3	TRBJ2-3	TGTGCCATCAGTGAGTCTAAACTTCACACAGATACGCAGTATTTT	CAISESKLHTDTQYF
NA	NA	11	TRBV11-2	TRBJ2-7	TGTGCCAGCAAACGCTCCTACGAGCAGTACTTC	CASKRSYEQYF
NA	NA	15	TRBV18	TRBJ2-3	TGTGCCAGCTCACCGGGCCCCGGGAACACAGATACGCAGTATTTT	CASSPGPGNTDTQYF
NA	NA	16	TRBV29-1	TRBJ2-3	TGCAGCGTTGAAGATCGATTAGGGGGTCGCGCAGATACGCAGTATTTT	CSVEDRLGGRADTQYF
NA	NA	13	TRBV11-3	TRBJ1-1	TGTGCCAGCAGCCACGGACCGAGGGTTGAAGCTTTCTTT	CASSHGPRVEAFF
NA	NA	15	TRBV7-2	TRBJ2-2	TGTGCCAGCAGCTTAGCAGCTAGAAACACCGGGGAGCTGTTTTTT	CASSLAARNTGELFF
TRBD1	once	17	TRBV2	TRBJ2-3	TGTGCCAGCAGTGAAGACGCCGGGACAGGGGGACAAAATACGCAGTATTTT	CASSEDAGTGGQNTQYF
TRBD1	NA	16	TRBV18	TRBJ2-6	TGTGCCAGCTCACCATCAGGGGGCGCGGGGGCCAACGTCCTGACTTTC	CASSPSGGAGANVLTF
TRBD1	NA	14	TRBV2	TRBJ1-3	TGTGCCAGCGCGACAGGGATGGAAGGAAACACCATATATTTT	CASATGMEGNTIYF
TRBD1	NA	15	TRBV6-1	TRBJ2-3	TGTGCCAGCAGGTCCGGGACAGGGATCACAGATACGCAGTATTTT	CASRSGTGITDTQYF
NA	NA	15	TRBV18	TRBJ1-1	TGTGCCAGCTCACCGGACCTGGCGAGGAACACTGAAGCTTTCTTT	CASSPDLARNTEAFF
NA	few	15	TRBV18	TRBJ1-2	TGTGCCAGCTCCCCAGGGGCCGGGGCTAACTATGGCTACACCTTC	CASSPGAGANYGYTF
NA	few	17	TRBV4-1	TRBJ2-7	TGCGCCAGCAGCCAAGAGGTAGGTGTGTCAGAATTCGACGAGCAGTACTTC	CASSQEVGVSEFDEQYF
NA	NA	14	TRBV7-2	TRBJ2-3	TGTGCCAGCAGCCATAGTAGGGGGTCCGATACGCAGTATTTT	CASSHSRGSDTQYF
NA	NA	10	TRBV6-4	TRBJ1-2	TGTGCCAGGAACAGGGTTTGCTACACCTTC	CARNRVCYTF
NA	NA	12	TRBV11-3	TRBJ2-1	TGTGCCAGCAGCTCCCGGTGGGATGAGCAGTTCTTC	CASSSRWDEQFF
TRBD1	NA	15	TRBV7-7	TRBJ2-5	TGTGCTAGCAGCTTGGGGCAGGGGGCTCGGGAGACCCAGTACTTC	CASSLGQGARETQYF
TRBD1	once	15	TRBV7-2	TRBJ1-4	TGTGCCAGCAGCCCCTGGGGCAGGGGGCAAGAAAAACTGTTTTTT	CASSPWGRGQEKLFF
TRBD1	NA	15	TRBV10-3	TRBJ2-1	TGTGCCATCAGTGAGTCGGGGGACAGGGGGCCCCGAGAGTTCTTC	CAISESGDRGPREFF
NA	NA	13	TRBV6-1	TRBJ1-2	TGTGCCAGCAGCCCCCAACAGGGCTATGGCTACACCTTC	CASSPQQGYGYTF
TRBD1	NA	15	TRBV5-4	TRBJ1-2	TGTGCCAGCAGCTTGGAAAAACAGGGGAACTATGGCTACACCTTC	CASSLEKQGNYGYTF
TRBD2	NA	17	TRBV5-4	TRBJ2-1	TGTGCCAGCAGCCCAGGACTAGCGGGGGCCTCCTACAATGAGCAGTTCTTC	CASSPGLAGASYNEQFF
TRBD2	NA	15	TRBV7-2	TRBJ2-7	TGTGCCAGCAGCCGAACTAGCGGGCTCTCCTACGAGCAGTACTTC	CASSRTSGLSYEQYF
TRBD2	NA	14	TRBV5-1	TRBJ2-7	TGCGCCAGCAGTGACGGCGGGGGGGCCTACGAGCAGTACTTC	CASSDGGGAYEQYF
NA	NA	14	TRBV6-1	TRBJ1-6	TGTGCCAGCCTAATGAGCGGCCGCGGCTCACCCCTCCACTTT	CASLMSGRGSPLHF
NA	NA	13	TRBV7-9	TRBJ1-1	TGTGCCAGCAGCTTAGGGATGAACACTGAAGCTTTCTTT	CASSLGMNTEAFF
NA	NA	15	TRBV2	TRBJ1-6	TGTGCCAGCAGTGACTCGAGCTCCTATAATTCACCCCTCCACTTT	CASSDSSSYNSPLHF
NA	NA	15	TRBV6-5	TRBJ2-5	TGTGCCAGCAGTTATGGGGGAACTAGCAAAGAGACCCAGTACTTC	CASSYGGTSKETQYF
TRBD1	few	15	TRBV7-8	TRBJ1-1	TGTGCCAGCAGAGGGACAGGGGGTTCTCGGGCTGAAGCTTTCTTT	CASRGTGGSRAEAFF
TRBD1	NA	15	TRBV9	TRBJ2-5	TGTGCCAGCAGCGTCGGGACAGGGGGCCGCGAGACCCAGTACTTC	CASSVGTGGRETQYF
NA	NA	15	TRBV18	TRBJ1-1	TGTGCCAGCTCACCACGGGCAGGGGAGGCCACTGAAGCTTTCTTT	CASSPRAGEATEAFF
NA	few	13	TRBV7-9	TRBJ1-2	TGTGCCAGCAGCGCCTCCTATGGGGGTGGCTACACCTTC	CASSASYGGGYTF
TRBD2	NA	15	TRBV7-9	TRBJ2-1	TGTGCCAGCAGCCCAGGGACTAGCGGGGGGGCTCCGGAGTTCTTC	CASSPGTSGGAPEFF
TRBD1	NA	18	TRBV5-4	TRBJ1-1	TGTGCCAGCAGCTTGGGAACAGGGGGCATCATCCCGAACACTGAAGCTTTCTTT	CASSLGTGGIIPNTEAFF